A selection of T cell receptor beta chains follows, all from one sample in a study of blood T cell repertoires in COVID-19. Method: immunoSEQ multiplex PCR; TCRdb's copy keeps in-frame clones and lacks some. This table has around 20,000 clones, roughly 87% appearing once. The sequenced material came from peripheral blood. Every receptor here comes from a human donor in a cohort sampled during active COVID-19. The donor label of this sample is uncertain. Each CDR3 is given with its conserved first and last residue. The order of the fields is J gene, D gene, V gene, clone size, CDR3 DNA, CDR3 protein. The D gene is left open where the match is weak. Size is omitted from some rows. Given values are once, few, many or a class for expanded clones.

>TRBJ2-2|.|TRBV3-1/TRBV3-2|.
TGTGCCAGCAGCCAGAGTCCGCGGAGAAACACCGGGGAGCTGTTTTTT
CASSQSPRRNTGELFF
>TRBJ2-7|TRBD2|TRBV11-2|.
TGTGCCAGCAGCCCTCTAGCGGTAAGCTCCTACGAGCAGTACTTC
CASSPLAVSSYEQYF
>TRBJ1-6|TRBD1|TRBV19|few
TGTGCCACCCAAGACAGGGTGGATTCACCCCTCCACTTT
CATQDRVDSPLHF
>TRBJ1-2|.|TRBV7-3|.
TGTGCCAGCAGCCCCGATCCCGGCTATGGCTACACCTTC
CASSPDPGYGYTF
>TRBJ2-5|.|TRBV5-1|.
TGCGCCAGCAGACCGGGCCCGGAAGCGGGAGAGACCCAGTACTTC
CASRPGPEAGETQYF
>TRBJ2-3|.|TRBV10-1|.
TGCGCCAGCAGTGAGAACCCAGCGGGCACAGATACGCAGTATTTT
CASSENPAGTDTQYF
>TRBJ1-1|.|TRBV10-3|.
TGTGCCTCCGACGGTGAACAAACGGGCACTGAAGCTTTCTTT
CASDGEQTGTEAFF
>TRBJ2-1|.|TRBV7-2|.
TGTGCCAGCAGCTTAGGACTCGGCTACAATGAGCAGTTCTTC
CASSLGLGYNEQFF
>TRBJ2-1|TRBD2|TRBV4-1|.
TGCGCCAGCAGCCGGAAAGGGTGGACTAGCGGGCTCTCCTACAATGAGCAGTTCTTC
CASSRKGWTSGLSYNEQFF
>TRBJ2-1|TRBD2|TRBV5-1|once
TGCGCCAGCAGCTGGGAAGGGACTAGCCTTCTGAATGAGCAGTTCTTC
CASSWEGTSLLNEQFF
>TRBJ1-6|TRBD1|TRBV6-5|.
TGTGCCAGCAGTTACGGGACAGGGGGGGATTCACCCCTCCACTTT
CASSYGTGGDSPLHF
>TRBJ2-4|.|TRBV3-1/TRBV3-2|.
TGTGCCAGCCGAAGCGACCCTCGGGACATTCAGTACTTC
CASRSDPRDIQYF
>TRBJ2-5|TRBD2|TRBV2|.
TGTGCCAGTAGCGGGGAGGGGGAAGAGACCCAGTACTTC
CASSGEGEETQYF
>TRBJ2-3|.|TRBV3-1/TRBV3-2|.
TGTGCCAGCAGCCAAAACTTAGGGCGGGATTACACAGATACGCAGTATTTT
CASSQNLGRDYTDTQYF
>TRBJ2-5|.|TRBV5-1|.
TGCGCCAGCAGCTTGTACCCGACAGGCGATGCAGAGACCCAGTACTTC
CASSLYPTGDAETQYF
>TRBJ2-1|TRBD2|TRBV9|once
TGTGCCAGCAGCGCCCAAGATTTAGCGGGAGACTACAATGAGCAGTTCTTC
CASSAQDLAGDYNEQFF
>TRBJ2-7|.|TRBV27|.
TGTGCCAGCAGTTTCGGACTCCGATACGAGCAGTACTTC
CASSFGLRYEQYF
>TRBJ2-5|.|TRBV6-9|.
TGTGCCAGCAGCTATCCGGGTGGAGGGGGCTGGAAGACCCAGTACTTC
CASSYPGGGGWKTQYF
>TRBJ1-2|.|TRBV6-5|once
TGTGCCAGCAGTTACTCAGCGGGACCCAGGGGCGGTGGCTACACCTTC
CASSYSAGPRGGGYTF
>TRBJ1-3|.|TRBV19|.
TGTGCCAGTAGTATAGGACGGAGCTCTGGAAACACCATATATTTT
CASSIGRSSGNTIYF
>TRBJ2-2|.|TRBV7-2|once
TGTGCCAGCAGCACACAGACGGTTACTGGGACCGGGGAGCTGTTTTTT
CASSTQTVTGTGELFF
>TRBJ2-3|TRBD2|TRBV30|.
TGTGCCAGCGGACTAGCGGGAGCTCCCACAGATACGCAGTATTTT
CASGLAGAPTDTQYF
>TRBJ2-7|TRBD2|TRBV5-4|.
TGTGCCAGCAGGGGGACTAGCGGGAGCCCCTACGAGCAGTACTTC
CASRGTSGSPYEQYF
>TRBJ1-5|.|TRBV27|.
TGTGCCAGCAGACCTAGTCAAGGGGGTCAGCCCCAGCATTTT
CASRPSQGGQPQHF
>TRBJ1-1|TRBD1|TRBV7-2|once
TGTGCCAGCAGCTTATTCGGACAGGGACGCACTGAAGCTTTCTTT
CASSLFGQGRTEAFF
>TRBJ1-5|.|TRBV24-1|few
TGTGCCACCAGTGATTTGTACCGAACAGGCAATCAGCCCCAGCATTTT
CATSDLYRTGNQPQHF
>TRBJ2-3|.|TRBV29-1|.
TGCAGCGTTGAACCGCTAGGAGATACGCAGTATTTT
CSVEPLGDTQYF
>TRBJ2-7|.|TRBV5-1|.
TGCGCCAGCAGCCTTGGACCCGGGGAGGCCTACGAGCAGTACTTC
CASSLGPGEAYEQYF
>TRBJ1-2|.|TRBV14|.
TGTGCCAGCAGCCAAGCGGGTCCCCTTCCCGGCTACACCTTC
CASSQAGPLPGYTF
>TRBJ1-1|.|TRBV2|.
TGTGCCAGCAGTGTAGAGGGCACTGAAGCTTTCTTT
CASSVEGTEAFF
>TRBJ1-5|.|TRBV7-9|.
TGTGCCAGCAGCTCCGGGACAAAAGCCCGGTGGAATCAGCCCCAGCATTTT
CASSSGTKARWNQPQHF
>TRBJ2-2|TRBD1|TRBV5-5|.
TGTGCCAGCAGCTTGGTCGCCAGGGGGCGATTCAACACCGGGGAGCTGTTTTTT
CASSLVARGRFNTGELFF
>TRBJ2-7|TRBD2|TRBV6-1|.
TGTGCCAGCAGTGGGTCATGGGGTGCGACTAGCGGGACATCCTACGAGCAGTACTTC
CASSGSWGATSGTSYEQYF
>TRBJ2-1|TRBD2|TRBV5-1|.
TGCGCCAGCAGGATTCCGGGGACTAGCGGGAGGGCCTCCTACAATGAGCAGTTCTTC
CASRIPGTSGRASYNEQFF
>TRBJ2-1|.|TRBV5-1|.
TGCGCCAGCAGCTTGCCGGAGTCCGGAGCTGAGGCCTACAATGAGCAGTTCTTC
CASSLPESGAEAYNEQFF
>TRBJ2-2|.|TRBV11-3|.
TGTGCCAGCAGCCTGGGGCTAATCACCGGGGAGCTGTTTTTT
CASSLGLITGELFF